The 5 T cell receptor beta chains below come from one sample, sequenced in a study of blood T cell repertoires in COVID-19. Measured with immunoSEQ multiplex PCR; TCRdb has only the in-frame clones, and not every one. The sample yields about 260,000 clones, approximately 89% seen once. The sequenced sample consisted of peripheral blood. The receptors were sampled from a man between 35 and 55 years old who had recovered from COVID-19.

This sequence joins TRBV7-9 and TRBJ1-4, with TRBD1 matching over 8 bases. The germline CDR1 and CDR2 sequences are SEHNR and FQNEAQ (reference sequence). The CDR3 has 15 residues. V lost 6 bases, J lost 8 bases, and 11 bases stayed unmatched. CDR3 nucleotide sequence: TGTGCCAGCAGTTCGTGGCCAGGGGGCGGAGAAAAACTGTTTTTT. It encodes CASSSWPGGGEKLFF.

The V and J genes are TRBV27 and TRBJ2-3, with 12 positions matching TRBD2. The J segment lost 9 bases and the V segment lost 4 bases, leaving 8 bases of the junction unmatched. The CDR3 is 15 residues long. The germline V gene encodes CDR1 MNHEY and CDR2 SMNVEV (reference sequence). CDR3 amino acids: CASSSETSGSRTQYF. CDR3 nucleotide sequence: TGTGCCAGCAGTTCAGAGACTAGCGGGAGTAGGACGCAGTATTTT.

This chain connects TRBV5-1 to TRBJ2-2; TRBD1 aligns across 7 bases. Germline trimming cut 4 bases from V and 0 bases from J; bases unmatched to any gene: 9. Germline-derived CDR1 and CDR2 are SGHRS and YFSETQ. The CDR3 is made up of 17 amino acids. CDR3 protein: CASSRGTGAANTGELFF. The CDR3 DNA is TGCGCCAGCAGCCGGGGTACAGGGGCGGCGAACACCGGGGAGCTGTTTTTT.

The CDR3 protein is CASSLDRAYGYTF. The CDR3 nucleotides read TGCGCCAGCAGCTTGGACAGGGCCTATGGCTACACCTTC. V and J are TRBV5-1 and TRBJ1-2, with TRBD1 as a possible D gene (6 bases). The CDR3 spans 13 residues. V dropped 0 bases and J dropped 4 bases, with 7 bases sitting between them. Germline V gene sequence: CDR1 SGHRS, CDR2 YFSETQ.

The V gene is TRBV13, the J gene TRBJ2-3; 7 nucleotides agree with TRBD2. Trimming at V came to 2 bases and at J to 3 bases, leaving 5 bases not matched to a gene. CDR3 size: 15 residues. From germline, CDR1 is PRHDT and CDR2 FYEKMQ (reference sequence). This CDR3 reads CASSLRLAETDTQYF. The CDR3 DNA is TGTGCCAGCAGCTTAAGGCTAGCGGAGACAGATACGCAGTATTTT.